This T cell receptor beta chain is drawn from a study of T cell responses to AZD1222 COVID-19 vaccine. Points from the study as a whole: Every sample of the repertoires postdated the peak T cell response. Of the AZD1222 recipients, only 5 or 6 were seropositive at baseline.

Comment on this clone: Its target is unknown.

V lost 1 base, J lost 4 bases, and 5 bases lay in between. CDR1 is SGHNT, CDR2 YENEEA, per germline. This CDR3 has 13 amino acids. TCRdb's table, derived via immunoSEQ multiplex PCR, lists solely in-frame clones and lacks some. Of some 150,000 clones in the sample, about 93% were seen once. This clonotype originated in an adult in good health. Sequences were derived from peripheral blood, sampled on day 0 of AZD1222 vaccination. The rearrangement joins TRBV11-3 to TRBJ1-3; no clear D. DNA for the CDR3: TGTGCCAGCAGCTTAGGGGCAGGAAACACCATATATTTT. Translated: CASSLGAGNTIYF.